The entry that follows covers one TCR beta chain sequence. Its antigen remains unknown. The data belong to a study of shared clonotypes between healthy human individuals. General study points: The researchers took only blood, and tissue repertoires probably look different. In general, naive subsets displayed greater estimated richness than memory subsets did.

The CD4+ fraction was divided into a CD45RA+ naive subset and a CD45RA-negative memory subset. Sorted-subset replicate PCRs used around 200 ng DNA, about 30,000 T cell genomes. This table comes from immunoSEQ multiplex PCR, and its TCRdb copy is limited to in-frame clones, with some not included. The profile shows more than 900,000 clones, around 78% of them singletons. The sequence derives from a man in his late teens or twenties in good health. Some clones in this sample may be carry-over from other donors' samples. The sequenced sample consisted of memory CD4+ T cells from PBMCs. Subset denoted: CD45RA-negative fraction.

CDR3 protein: CASSIISAGNTEAFF. The CDR3 nucleotides read TGTGCCAGTAGTATTATCAGTGCCGGGAACACTGAAGCTTTCTTT. V and J are TRBV19 and TRBJ1-1; D is unresolved. The CDR3 sequence is 15 residues long. Per germline, CDR1 LNHDA and CDR2 SQIVND (reference sequence). V shed 3 bases and J shed 1 base, with 12 bases lying between them.